The 4 T cell receptor beta chains presented below share a single source sample, sequenced in a study of cytomegalovirus exposure and HLA in healthy donors. The PCR ran on 60 Vbeta and 13 Jbeta primers. Using immunoSEQ multiplex PCR, the repertoire was profiled, and TCRdb retains in-frame clones only, with some absent. The table records under 170,000 clones, 79% of them present only once. The specimen was PBMCs. The receptors here all came from a man between 50 and 59 years old in good health and CMV-seropositive.

The chain uses TRBV5-4 and TRBJ2-7, with 8 nucleotides matching TRBD2. The V segment lost 4 bases and the J segment 5 bases; nucleotides outside the gene matches: 17. This CDR3 has 17 residues. Germline V gene lookup returns CDR1 SGHNT and CDR2 YYREEE (reference sequence). CDR3 protein: CASSPGGSGLAPHEQYF. The CDR3 DNA sequence: TGTGCCAGCAGCCCGGGAGGGAGCGGGTTGGCCCCTCACGAGCAGTACTTC. The variable domain in full, with the rest retrieved from reference TRBV5-4 and TRBJ2-7, is ETGVTQSPTHLIKTRGQQVTLRCSSQSGHNTVSWYQQALGQGPQFIFQYYREEENGRGNFPPRFSGLQFPNYSSELNVNALELDDSALYLCASSPGGSGLAPHEQYFGPGTRLTVT.

J is TRBJ2-1 and V is TRBV6-5, with 8 nucleotides matching TRBD2. From germline, CDR1 is MNHEY and CDR2 SVGAGI. V was pared by 2 bases and J by 6 bases, with 9 bases of the junction left unmatched. The CDR3 totals 16 residues. CDR3 bases: TGTGCCAGCAGTTACCACGAGGGCGGGAGGTCCAATGAGCAGTTCTTC. Amino acids: CASSYHEGGRSNEQFF.

The V gene is TRBV6-6, the J gene TRBJ1-2; the match to TRBD1 covers 8 bases. The ends lost 6 bases at V and 4 bases at J; junction bases unmatched: 10. Germline loops: CDR1 MNHNY, CDR2 SVGAGI (reference sequence). This CDR3 has 15 amino acids. The CDR3 here is CASRPTGGRSYGYTF. The CDR3 DNA reads as TGTGCCAGCAGACCCACAGGGGGACGGAGCTATGGCTACACCTTC.

The V call is TRBV5-1, the J call TRBJ2-6; D possibly corresponds to TRBD2 (6 bases). V lost 5 bases and J lost 1, with 10 bases in between. Per germline, CDR1 SGHRS and CDR2 YFSETQ. This CDR3 contains 15 residues. In DNA form, the CDR3 reads TGCGCCAGCAGATCAGGGACTTCTGGGGCCAACGTCCTGACTTTC. This encodes CASRSGTSGANVLTF.